The 5 T cell receptor beta chains given below trace back to one sample, sequenced in a study of OX40 agonist ivuxolimab in advanced cancers. Repertoires were generated with immunoSEQ multiplex PCR, while TCRdb's copy carries only in-frame clones and drops some. The sample includes about 79,000 clones, 88% of them seen just once. Sequenced material: CD4+ or CD8+ T cells sorted from blood, taken in a trial of the OX40 agonist ivuxolimab. The receptors were sampled from an adult with an advanced solid tumor such as melanoma, head and neck, liver or kidney cancer.

The rearrangement uses TRBV29-1 and TRBJ1-4, with 7 bases aligning to TRBD1. The CDR3 has 14 residues. The junction had 7 bases not matched to a gene; V was cut back by 5 bases and J by 4 bases. CDR1 and CDR2 (germline): SQVTM, ANQGSEA. The CDR3 DNA reads as TGCAGCGTTCGTGCCGGGACAGTTAATGAAAAACTGTTTTTT. Its protein product is CSVRAGTVNEKLFF. Using reference TRBV29-1 and TRBJ1-4 for the parts outside the CDR3, the full variable domain is SAVISQKPSRDICQRGTSLTIQCQVDSQVTMMFWYRQQPGQSLTLIATANQGSEATYESGFVIDKFPISRPNLTFSTLTVSNMSPEDSSIYLCSVRAGTVNEKLFFGSGTQLSVL.

The chain is built from TRBV6-1 and TRBJ1-1; D call uncertain. This CDR3 spans 14 amino acids. V was clipped by 0 bases and J by 1 base, with 6 bases between them. Germline loops: CDR1 MNHNS, CDR2 SASEGT. CDR3 residues: CASSEAGTNTEAFF. The CDR3 DNA follows: TGTGCCAGCAGTGAAGCGGGTACGAACACTGAAGCTTTCTTT.

The chain links TRBV5-4 to TRBJ2-2, with 12 bases identical to TRBD2. Trimming took 4 bases from V and 5 from J; bases not matched to a gene: 6. This CDR3 spans 16 amino acids. CDR1 and CDR2 (germline): SGHNT, YYREEE (reference sequence). The CDR3 loop is CASSTLAGGVTGELFF. CDR3 nucleotide sequence: TGTGCCAGCAGCACACTAGCGGGAGGCGTTACCGGGGAGCTGTTTTTT. Complete variable domain (other parts from reference TRBV5-4 and TRBJ2-2): ETGVTQSPTHLIKTRGQQVTLRCSSQSGHNTVSWYQQALGQGPQFIFQYYREEENGRGNFPPRFSGLQFPNYSSELNVNALELDDSALYLCASSTLAGGVTGELFFGEGSRLTVL.

V is TRBV12-5 and J is TRBJ1-1, with D perhaps TRBD1 (5 bases). There are 16 residues in the CDR3. Germline V CDR1 and CDR2: LGHNT, FRNRAP. V was pared by 5 bases and J by 8 bases, with 24 bases between. This CDR3 reads CASGHRGAGPLTEAFF. CDR3 sequence (DNA): TGTGCTAGTGGTCACCGTGGGGCAGGCCCTCTTACCGAAGCTTTCTTT.

The chain carries TRBV27 and TRBJ2-5; no clear D. TRBJ2-7 matches the DNA end more closely, so the J call is doubtful. The CDR3 sequence is 13 residues long. Looked up from germline, CDR1 is MNHEY and CDR2 is SMNVEV (reference sequence). The CDR3 region has the DNA TGTGCCAGCAGCCGCGAGTCCCGCCACGAGCAGTACTTC. Translation: CASSRESRHEQYF.